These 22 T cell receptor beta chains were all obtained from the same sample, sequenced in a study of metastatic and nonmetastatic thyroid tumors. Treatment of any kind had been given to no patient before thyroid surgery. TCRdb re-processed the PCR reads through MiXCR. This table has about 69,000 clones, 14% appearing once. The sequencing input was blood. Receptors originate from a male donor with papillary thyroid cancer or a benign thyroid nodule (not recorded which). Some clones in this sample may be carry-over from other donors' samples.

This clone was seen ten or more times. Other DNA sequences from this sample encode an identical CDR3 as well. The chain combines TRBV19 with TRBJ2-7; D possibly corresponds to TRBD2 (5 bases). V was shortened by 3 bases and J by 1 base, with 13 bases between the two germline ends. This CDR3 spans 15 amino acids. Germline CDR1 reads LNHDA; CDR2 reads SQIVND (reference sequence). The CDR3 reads CASSILAGQSYEQYF. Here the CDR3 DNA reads TGTGCCAGTAGTATTCTGGCGGGCCAATCCTACGAGCAGTACTTC.

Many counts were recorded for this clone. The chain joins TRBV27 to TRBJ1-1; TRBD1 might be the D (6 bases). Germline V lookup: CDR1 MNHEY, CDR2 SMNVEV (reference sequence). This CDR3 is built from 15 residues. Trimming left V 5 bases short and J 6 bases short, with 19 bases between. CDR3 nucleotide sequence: TGTGCCAGCAGTACCCAGGGGACCTCGGCCCCTGAAGCTTTCTTT. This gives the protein CASSTQGTSAPEAFF.

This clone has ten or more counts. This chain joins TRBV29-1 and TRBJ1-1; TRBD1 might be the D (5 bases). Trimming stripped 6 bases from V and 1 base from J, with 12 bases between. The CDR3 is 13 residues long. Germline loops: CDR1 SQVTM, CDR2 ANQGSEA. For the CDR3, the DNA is TGCAGCGTGGATCAGGGCCAGAACACTGAAGCTTTCTTT. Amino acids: CSVDQGQNTEAFF.

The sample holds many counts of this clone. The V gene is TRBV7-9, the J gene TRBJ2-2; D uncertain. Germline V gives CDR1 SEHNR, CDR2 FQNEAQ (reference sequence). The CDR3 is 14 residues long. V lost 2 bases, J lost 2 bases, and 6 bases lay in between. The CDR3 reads CASSLSTNTGELFF. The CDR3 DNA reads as TGTGCCAGCAGCTTATCCACCAACACCGGGGAGCTGTTTTTT.

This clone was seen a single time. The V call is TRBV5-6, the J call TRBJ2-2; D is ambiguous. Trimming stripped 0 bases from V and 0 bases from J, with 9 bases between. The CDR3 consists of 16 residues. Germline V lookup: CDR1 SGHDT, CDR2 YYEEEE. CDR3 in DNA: TGTGCCAGCAGCTTGGCCGCGAGCGCGAACACCGGGGAGCTGTTTTTT. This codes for CASSLAASANTGELFF.

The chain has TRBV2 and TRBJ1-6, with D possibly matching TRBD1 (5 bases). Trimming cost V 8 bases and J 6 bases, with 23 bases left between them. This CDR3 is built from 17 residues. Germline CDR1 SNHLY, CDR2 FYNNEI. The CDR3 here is CASSFETVGSGNSPLHF. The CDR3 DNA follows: TGTGCCAGCTCTTTCGAGACAGTTGGGAGTGGTAATTCACCCCTCCACTTT.

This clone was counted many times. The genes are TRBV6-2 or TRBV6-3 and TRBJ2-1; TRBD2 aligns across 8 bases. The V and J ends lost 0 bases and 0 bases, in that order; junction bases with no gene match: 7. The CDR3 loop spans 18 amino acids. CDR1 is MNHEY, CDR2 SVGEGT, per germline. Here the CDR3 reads CASSYSATSVSSYNEQFF. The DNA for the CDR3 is TGTGCCAGCAGTTACTCGGCGACTAGCGTAAGCTCCTACAATGAGCAGTTCTTC.

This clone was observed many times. CDR3 protein: CASSAGDEKLFF. The CDR3 DNA is TGTGCCAGCAGCGCGGGGGACGAAAAACTGTTTTTT. V usage is TRBV3-1 and J usage is TRBJ1-4, with TRBD1 as a possible D gene (5 bases). This CDR3 contains 12 residues. Trimming took off 5 bases at V and 8 bases at J, with 9 bases between the two ends. Germline CDR1 is LGHDT and CDR2 is YNNKEL (reference sequence). The complete variable domain, with remaining parts taken from reference TRBV3-1 and TRBJ1-4, reads DTAVSQTPKYLVTQMGNDKSIKCEQNLGHDTMYWYKQDSKKFLKIMFSYNNKELIINETVPNRFSPKSPDKAHLNLHINSLELGDSAVYFCASSAGDEKLFFGSGTQLSVL.

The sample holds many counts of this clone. CDR3 in DNA: TGTGCCACCAGTGTGGGCCGGGATGTGGACAATGAGCAGTTCTTC. Amino acids: CATSVGRDVDNEQFF. The chain recombines TRBV24-1 with TRBJ2-1, with D perhaps matching TRBD2 (5 bases). The ends were cut back, 5 bases at V and 5 bases at J, with 15 bases in the middle. Germline V gene data show CDR1 as KGHDR and CDR2 as SFDVKD. This CDR3 contains 15 residues.

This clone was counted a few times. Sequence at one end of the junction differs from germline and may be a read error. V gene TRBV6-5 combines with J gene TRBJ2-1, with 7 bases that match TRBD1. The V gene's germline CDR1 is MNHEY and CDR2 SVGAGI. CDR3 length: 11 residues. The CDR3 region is CASSTDREKLF. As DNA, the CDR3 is TGTGCCAGCAGTACCGACAGGGAGAAGTTATTC.

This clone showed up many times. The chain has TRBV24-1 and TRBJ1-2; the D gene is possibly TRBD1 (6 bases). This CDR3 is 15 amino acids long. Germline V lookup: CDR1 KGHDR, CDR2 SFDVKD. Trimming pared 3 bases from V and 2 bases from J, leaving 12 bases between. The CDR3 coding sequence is TGTGCCACCAGTGATCGGGACACCCGGAACTATGGCTACACCTTC. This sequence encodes CATSDRDTRNYGYTF.

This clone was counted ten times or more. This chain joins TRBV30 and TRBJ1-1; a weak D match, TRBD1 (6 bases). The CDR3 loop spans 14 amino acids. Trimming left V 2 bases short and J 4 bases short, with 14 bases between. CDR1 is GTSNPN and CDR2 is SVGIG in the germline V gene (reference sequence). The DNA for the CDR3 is TGTGCCTGGAGTCGGGGGCCCAGGGTCACTGAAGCTTTCTTT. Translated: CAWSRGPRVTEAFF.

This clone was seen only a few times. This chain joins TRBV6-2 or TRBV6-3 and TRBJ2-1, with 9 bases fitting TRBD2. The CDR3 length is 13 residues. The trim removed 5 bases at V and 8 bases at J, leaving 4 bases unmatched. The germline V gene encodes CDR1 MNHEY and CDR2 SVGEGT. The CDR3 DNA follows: TGTGCCAGCAGTACCACTAGCGGGTATGAGCAGTTCTTC. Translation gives CASSTTSGYEQFF.

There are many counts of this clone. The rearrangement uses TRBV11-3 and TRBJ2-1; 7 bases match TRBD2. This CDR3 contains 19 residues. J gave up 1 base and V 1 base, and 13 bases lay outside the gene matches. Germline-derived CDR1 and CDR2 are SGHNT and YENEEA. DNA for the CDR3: TGTGCCAGCAGCTTAGTTAGCCTAGCGGATTACGGTTCCTACAATGAGCAGTTCTTC. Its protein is CASSLVSLADYGSYNEQFF. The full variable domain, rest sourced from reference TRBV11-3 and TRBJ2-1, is EAGVVQSPRYKIIEKKQPVAFWCNPISGHNTLYWYLQNLGQGPELLIRYENEEAVDDSQLPKDRFSAERLKGVDSTLKIQPAELGDSAVYLCASSLVSLADYGSYNEQFFGPGTRLTVL.

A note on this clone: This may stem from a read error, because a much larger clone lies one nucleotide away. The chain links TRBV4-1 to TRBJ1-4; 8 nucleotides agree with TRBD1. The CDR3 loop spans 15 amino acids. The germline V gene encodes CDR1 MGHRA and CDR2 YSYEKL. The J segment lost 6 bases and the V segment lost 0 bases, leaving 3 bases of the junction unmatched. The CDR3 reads CASSQEGTGDEKLFF. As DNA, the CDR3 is TGCGCCAGCAGCCAAGAAGGGACAGGTGATGAAAAACTGTTTTTT.

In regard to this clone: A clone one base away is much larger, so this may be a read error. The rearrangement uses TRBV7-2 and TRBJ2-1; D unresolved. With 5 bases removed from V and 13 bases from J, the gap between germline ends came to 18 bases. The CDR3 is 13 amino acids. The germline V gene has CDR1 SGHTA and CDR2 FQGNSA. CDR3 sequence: CASSPLRSGNQFF. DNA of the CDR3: TGTGCCAGCAGCCCCCTGAGGTCGGGCAACCAGTTCTTC.

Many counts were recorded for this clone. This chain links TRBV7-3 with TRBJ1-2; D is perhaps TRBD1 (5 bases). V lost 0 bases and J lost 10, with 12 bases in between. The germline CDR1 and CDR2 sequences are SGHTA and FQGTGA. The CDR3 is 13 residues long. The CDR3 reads CASSLTGAPDYTF. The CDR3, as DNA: TGTGCCAGCAGCTTAACTGGGGCCCCTGACTACACCTTC.

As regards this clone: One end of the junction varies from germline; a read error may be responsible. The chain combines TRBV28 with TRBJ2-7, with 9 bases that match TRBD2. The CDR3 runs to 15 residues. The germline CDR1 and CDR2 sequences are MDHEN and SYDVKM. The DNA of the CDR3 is TGTGCCAGCAGTTTCCCCGGGACTAGCTCCTACGATCAGTACTTC. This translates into CASSFPGTSSYDQYF.

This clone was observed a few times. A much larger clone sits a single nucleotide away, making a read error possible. The CDR3 bases are TGTGCCACCGGCAGGGTCGGTGGGCTGTTGAAGACCCAGTACTTC. Protein product: CATGRVGGLLKTQYF. J is TRBJ2-5 and V is TRBV19; possibly TRBD1 for D (5 bases). This CDR3 comprises 15 residues. CDR1 and CDR2 from the germline V gene are LNHDA and SQIVND (reference sequence). V was clipped by 10 bases and J by 6 bases, with 24 bases between them.

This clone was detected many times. The CDR3 spells CASFSVPSGASTQYF. CDR3 nucleotide sequence: TGTGCCAGCTTCAGTGTCCCGTCGGGCGCTAGTACGCAGTATTTT. V is TRBV6-1 and J is TRBJ2-3; no firm D call. This CDR3 spans 15 amino acids. Trimming stripped 8 bases from V and 8 bases from J, with 23 bases between. Germline assignment: CDR1 MNHNS and CDR2 SASEGT.

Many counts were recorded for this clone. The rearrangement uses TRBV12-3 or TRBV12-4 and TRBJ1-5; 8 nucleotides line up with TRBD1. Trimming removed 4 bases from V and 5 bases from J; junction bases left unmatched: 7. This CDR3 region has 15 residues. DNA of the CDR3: TGTGCCAGCAGTTCCGAGACAGGGGTGGATCAGCCCCAGCATTTT. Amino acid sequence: CASSSETGVDQPQHF.

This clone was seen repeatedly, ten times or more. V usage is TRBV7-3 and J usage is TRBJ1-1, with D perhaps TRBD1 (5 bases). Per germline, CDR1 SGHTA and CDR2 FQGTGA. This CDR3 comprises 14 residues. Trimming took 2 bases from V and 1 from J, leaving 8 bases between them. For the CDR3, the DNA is TGTGCCAGCAGCTTATCGACAGCGAACACTGAAGCTTTCTTT. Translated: CASSLSTANTEAFF.